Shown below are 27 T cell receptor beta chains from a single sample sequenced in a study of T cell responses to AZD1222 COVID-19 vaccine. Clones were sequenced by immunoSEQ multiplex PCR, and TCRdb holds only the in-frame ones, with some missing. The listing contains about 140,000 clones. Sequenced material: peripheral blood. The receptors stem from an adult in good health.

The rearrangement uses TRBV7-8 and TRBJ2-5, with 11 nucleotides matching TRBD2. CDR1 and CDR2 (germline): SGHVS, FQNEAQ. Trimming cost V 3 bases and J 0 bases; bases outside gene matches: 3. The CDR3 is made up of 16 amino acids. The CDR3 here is CASSLIAGGYQETQYF. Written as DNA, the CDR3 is TGTGCCAGCAGCTTGATAGCGGGGGGGTACCAAGAGACCCAGTACTTC.

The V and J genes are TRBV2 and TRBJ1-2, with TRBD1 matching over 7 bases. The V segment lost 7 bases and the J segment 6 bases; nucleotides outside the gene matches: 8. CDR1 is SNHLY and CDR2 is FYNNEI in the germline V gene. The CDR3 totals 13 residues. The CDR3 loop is CASIFGTVDGYTF. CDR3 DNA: TGTGCCAGCATTTTCGGGACAGTAGATGGCTACACCTTC.

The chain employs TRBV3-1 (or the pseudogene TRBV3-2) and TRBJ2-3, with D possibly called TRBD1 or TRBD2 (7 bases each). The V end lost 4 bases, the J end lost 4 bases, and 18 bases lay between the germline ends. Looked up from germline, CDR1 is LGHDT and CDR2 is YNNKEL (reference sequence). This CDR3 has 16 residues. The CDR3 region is CASSPRQGGVADTQYF. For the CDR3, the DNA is TGTGCCAGCAGCCCCCGACAGGGAGGGGTGGCAGATACGCAGTATTTT.

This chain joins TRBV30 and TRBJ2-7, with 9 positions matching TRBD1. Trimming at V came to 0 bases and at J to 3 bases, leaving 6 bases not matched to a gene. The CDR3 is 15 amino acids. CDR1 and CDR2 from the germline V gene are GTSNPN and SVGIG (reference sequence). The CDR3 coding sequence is TGTGCCTGGAGTGTCCCACAGGGGGCCCTCTACGAGCAGTACTTC. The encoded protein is CAWSVPQGALYEQYF.

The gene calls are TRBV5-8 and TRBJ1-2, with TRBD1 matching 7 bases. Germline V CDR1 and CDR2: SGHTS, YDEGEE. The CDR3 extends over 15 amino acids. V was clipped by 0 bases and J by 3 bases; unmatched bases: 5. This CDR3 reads CASSLGSGGDYGYTF. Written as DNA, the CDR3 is TGTGCCAGCAGCTTGGGCTCAGGGGGAGACTATGGCTACACCTTC.

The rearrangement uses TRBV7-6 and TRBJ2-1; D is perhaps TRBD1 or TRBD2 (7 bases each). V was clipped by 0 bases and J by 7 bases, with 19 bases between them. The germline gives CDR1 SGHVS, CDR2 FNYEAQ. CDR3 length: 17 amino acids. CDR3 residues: CASSLARQGGKENEQFF. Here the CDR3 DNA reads TGTGCCAGCAGCTTAGCCCGACAGGGAGGGAAGGAGAATGAGCAGTTCTTC. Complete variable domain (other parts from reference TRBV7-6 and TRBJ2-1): GAGVSQSPRYKVTKRGQDVALRCDPISGHVSLYWYRQALGQGPEFLTYFNYEAQQDKSGLPNDRFSAERPEGSISTLTIQRTEQRDSAMYRCASSLARQGGKENEQFFGPGTRLTVL.

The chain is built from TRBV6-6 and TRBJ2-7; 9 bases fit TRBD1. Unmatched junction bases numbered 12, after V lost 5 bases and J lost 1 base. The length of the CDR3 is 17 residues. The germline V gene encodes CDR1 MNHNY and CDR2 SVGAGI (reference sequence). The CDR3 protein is CASSLFSSGTGSYEQYF. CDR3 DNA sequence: TGTGCCAGCAGTCTTTTTTCGTCCGGGACAGGGTCCTACGAGCAGTACTTC.

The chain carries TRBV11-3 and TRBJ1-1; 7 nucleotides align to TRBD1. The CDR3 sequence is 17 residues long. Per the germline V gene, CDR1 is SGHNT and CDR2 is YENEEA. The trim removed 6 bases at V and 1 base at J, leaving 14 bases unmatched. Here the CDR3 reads CASRRASGQVTNTEAFF. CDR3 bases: TGTGCCAGCAGGCGGGCCTCCGGACAGGTGACGAACACTGAAGCTTTCTTT.

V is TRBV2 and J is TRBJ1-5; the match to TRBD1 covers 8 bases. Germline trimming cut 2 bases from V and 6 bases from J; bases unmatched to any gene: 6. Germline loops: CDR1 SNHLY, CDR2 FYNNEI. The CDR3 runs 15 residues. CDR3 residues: CASSEMVRGPQPQHF. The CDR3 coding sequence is TGTGCCAGCAGTGAAATGGTCAGGGGGCCTCAGCCCCAGCATTTT.

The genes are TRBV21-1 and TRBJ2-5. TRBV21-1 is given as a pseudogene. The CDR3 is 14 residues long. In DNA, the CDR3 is TGTGCCAGCAGCAAAGCCGTGATGGTTGAGACCCAGTACTTC. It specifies CASSKAVMVETQYF.

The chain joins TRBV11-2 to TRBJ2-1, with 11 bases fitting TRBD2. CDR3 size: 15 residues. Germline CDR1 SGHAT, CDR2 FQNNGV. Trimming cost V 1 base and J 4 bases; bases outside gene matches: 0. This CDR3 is CASSLVAGGYNEQFF. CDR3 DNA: TGTGCCAGCAGCTTAGTAGCGGGGGGGTACAATGAGCAGTTCTTC.

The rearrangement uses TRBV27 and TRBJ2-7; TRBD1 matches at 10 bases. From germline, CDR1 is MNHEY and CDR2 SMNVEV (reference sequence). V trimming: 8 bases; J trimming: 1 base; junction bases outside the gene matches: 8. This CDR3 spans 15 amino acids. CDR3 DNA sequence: TGTGCCAGCGCCGGCGGGACAGGGGTTTCCTACGAGCAGTACTTC. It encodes CASAGGTGVSYEQYF.

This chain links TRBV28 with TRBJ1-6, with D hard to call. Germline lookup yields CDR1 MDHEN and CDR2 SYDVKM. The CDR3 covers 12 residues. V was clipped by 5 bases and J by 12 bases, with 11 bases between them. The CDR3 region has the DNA TGTGCCAGCAGTCCGATATTCGGACCCCTCCACTTT. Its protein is CASSPIFGPLHF.

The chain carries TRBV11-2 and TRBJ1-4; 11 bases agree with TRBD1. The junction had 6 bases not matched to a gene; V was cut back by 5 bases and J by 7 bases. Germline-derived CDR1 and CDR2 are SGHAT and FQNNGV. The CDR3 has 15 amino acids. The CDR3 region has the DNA TGTGCCAGCAGCCCTGGGACAGGGGGAGGTGAAAAACTGTTTTTT. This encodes CASSPGTGGGEKLFF.

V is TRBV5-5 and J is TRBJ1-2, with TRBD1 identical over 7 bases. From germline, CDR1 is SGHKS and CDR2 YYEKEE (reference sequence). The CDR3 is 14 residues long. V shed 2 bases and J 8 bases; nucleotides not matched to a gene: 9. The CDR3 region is CASSFVTGAAGYTF. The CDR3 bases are TGTGCCAGCAGCTTTGTTACAGGGGCGGCGGGCTACACCTTC.

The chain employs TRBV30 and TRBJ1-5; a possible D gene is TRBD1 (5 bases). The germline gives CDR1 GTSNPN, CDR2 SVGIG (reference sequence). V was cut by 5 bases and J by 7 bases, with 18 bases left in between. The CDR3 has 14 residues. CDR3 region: CAWSEIGAAQPQHF. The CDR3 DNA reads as TGTGCCTGGTCGGAGATCGGGGCAGCACAGCCCCAGCATTTT.

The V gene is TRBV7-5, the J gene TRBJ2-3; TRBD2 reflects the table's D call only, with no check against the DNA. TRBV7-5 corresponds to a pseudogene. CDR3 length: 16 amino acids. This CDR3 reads CVRSLGLAGGTDTQYF. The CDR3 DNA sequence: TGTGTCAGAAGCTTAGGGCTAGCGGGGGGGACAGATACGCAGTATTTT.

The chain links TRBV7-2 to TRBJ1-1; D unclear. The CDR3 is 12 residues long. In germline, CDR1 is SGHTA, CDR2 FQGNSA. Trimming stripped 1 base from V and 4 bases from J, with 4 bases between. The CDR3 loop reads CASSLVITEAFF. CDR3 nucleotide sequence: TGTGCCAGCAGCTTAGTAATCACTGAAGCTTTCTTT. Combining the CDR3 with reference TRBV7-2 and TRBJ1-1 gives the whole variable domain GAGVSQSPSNKVTEKGKDVELRCDPISGHTALYWYRQSLGQGLEFLIYFQGNSAPDKSGLPSDRFSAERTGGSVSTLTIQRTQQEDSAVYLCASSLVITEAFFGQGTRLTVV.

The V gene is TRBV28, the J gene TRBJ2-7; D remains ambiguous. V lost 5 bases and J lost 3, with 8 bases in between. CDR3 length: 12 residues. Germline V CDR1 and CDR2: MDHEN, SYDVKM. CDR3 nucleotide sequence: TGTGCCAGCAGTCCACAAGGCTACGAGCAGTACTTC. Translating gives CASSPQGYEQYF. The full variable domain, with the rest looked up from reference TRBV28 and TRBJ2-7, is DVKVTQSSRYLVKRTGEKVFLECVQDMDHENMFWYRQDPGLGLRLIYFSYDVKMKEKGDIPEGYSVSREKKERFSLILESASTNQTSMYLCASSPQGYEQYFGPGTRLTVT.

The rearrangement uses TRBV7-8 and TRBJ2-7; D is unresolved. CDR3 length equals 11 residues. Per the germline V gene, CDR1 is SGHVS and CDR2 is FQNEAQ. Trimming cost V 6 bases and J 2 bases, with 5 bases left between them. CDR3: CASSSPYEQYF. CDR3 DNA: TGTGCCAGCAGTTCCCCCTACGAGCAGTACTTC.

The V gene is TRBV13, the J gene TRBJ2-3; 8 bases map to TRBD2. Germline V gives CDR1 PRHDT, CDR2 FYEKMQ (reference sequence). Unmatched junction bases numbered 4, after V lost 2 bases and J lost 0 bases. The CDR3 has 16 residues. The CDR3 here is CASSLSGGFSTDTQYF. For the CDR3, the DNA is TGTGCCAGCAGCTTAAGCGGGGGCTTTAGCACAGATACGCAGTATTTT.

The CDR3 region is CASRASEGTEAFF. CDR3 sequence (DNA): TGCGCCAGCAGAGCGTCGGAGGGCACTGAAGCTTTCTTT. The chain joins TRBV5-1 to TRBJ1-1; D remains unclear. The CDR3 is 13 residues long. From germline, CDR1 is SGHRS and CDR2 YFSETQ. V gave up 5 bases and J gave up 4 bases, with 12 bases separating them.

The CDR3: CASSPRIGTSGGSQETQYF. In DNA form, the CDR3 reads TGTGCCAGCAGCCCCCGGATCGGGACTAGCGGGGGGAGCCAAGAGACCCAGTACTTC. The chain uses TRBV7-2 and TRBJ2-5; 15 bases map to TRBD2. CDR3 length: 19 amino acids. Germline CDR1 SGHTA, CDR2 FQGNSA. V was pared by 5 bases and J by 1 base, with 11 bases of the junction left unmatched.

Here the CDR3 DNA reads TGTGCCACCAGCAGAGATGCGGGGGGGCCGGAGACCCAGTACTTC. Its translation: CATSRDAGGPETQYF. V usage is TRBV15 and J usage is TRBJ2-5; 9 bases line up with TRBD2. V lost 0 bases to trimming and J lost 5 bases; unmatched junction nucleotides: 4. Germline V CDR1 and CDR2: LNHNV, YYDKDF (reference sequence). This CDR3 spans 15 amino acids.

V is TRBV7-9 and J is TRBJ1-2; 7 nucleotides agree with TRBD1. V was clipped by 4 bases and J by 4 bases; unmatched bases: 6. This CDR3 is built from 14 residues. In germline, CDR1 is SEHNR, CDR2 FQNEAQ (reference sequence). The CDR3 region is CASSSRDRAYGYTF. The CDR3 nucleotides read TGTGCCAGCAGCTCACGTGACAGGGCCTATGGCTACACCTTC.

For the CDR3, the DNA is TGTGCCAGTAGTTTGGGGACAGGGGGCCACTATGGCTACACCTTC. Translating gives CASSLGTGGHYGYTF. The chain is built from TRBV19 and TRBJ1-2, with 12 bases fitting TRBD1. Trimming cost V 5 bases and J 3 bases; bases outside gene matches: 4. The CDR3 length is 15 residues. In germline, CDR1 is LNHDA, CDR2 SQIVND (reference sequence).

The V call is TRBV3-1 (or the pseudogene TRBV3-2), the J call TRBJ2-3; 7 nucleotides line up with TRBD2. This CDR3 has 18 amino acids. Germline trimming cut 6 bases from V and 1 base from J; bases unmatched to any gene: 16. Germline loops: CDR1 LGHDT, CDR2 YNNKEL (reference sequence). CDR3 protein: CASSASSRGEGRTDTQYF. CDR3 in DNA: TGTGCCAGCAGTGCATCTAGCCGGGGGGAGGGCCGCACAGATACGCAGTATTTT.